This T cell receptor (beta chain) emerged from a study of OX40 agonist ivuxolimab in advanced cancers. Study in general: From roughly 20 to 85 years was the age range, with a mean of roughly 64 years, and around 84% were male.

Libraries were prepared by immunoSEQ multiplex PCR; TCRdb keeps only in-frame clonotypes and omits some of them. Seen here are some 80,000 clones, roughly 90% observed once, and the top ten hold less than 10%. This material consisted of CD4+ or CD8+ T cells sorted from blood, taken in a trial of the OX40 agonist ivuxolimab. This TCR came from an adult with an advanced solid tumor such as melanoma, head and neck, liver or kidney cancer.

The CDR3 protein is CSVPLGERYGYTF. In DNA, the CDR3 is TGCAGCGTACCTCTGGGGGAACGGTATGGCTACACCTTC. The chain carries TRBV29-1 and TRBJ1-2; D is possibly TRBD1 (5 bases). Looked up from germline, CDR1 is SQVTM and CDR2 is ANQGSEA. The V and J ends lost 6 bases and 5 bases respectively, with 16 bases between them. The CDR3 contains 13 residues.